Shown below are 6 T cell receptor beta chains from a single sample sequenced in a study of Ad26.COV2.S vaccination and SARS-CoV-2 variants (dated by TCRdb to the early 2020s). The treatment or condition label, as the study defines it: about 20 received Ad26.COV2.S at low or high dose, single or two shots; 5 received placebo; per-sample allocation not given. For vaccine and placebo recipients, repertoires were sequenced using samples collected on day 63 after the first injection. Library construction relied on the immunoSEQ multiplex PCR assay. TCRdb mirrors the immuneACCESS table, restricted to in-frame sequences. Some clones are absent from its copies; in checked studies, under half trace to an unresolved V gene, and the reason for the others is unknown. The sample table shows approximately 410,000 clones, and approximately 90% are seen once. Clones ranked in the top ten supply around 3.6% of the sample.

Sequencing used peripheral blood, obtained in a trial of Ad26.COV2.S vaccine versus placebo. These receptors all come from a person aged 18-65 years who received the Ad26.COV2.S COVID-19 vaccine or a placebo.

The chain has TRBV7-2 and TRBJ2-7, with 9 bases identical to TRBD1. The CDR3 length is 14 residues. V was pared by 4 bases and J by 12 bases, with 13 bases of the junction left unmatched. Germline V lookup: CDR1 SGHTA, CDR2 FQGNSA. The CDR3, as DNA: TGTGCCAGCAGCTCGACCGGGACAGGGTATAGGCGGTACTTC. Translating it yields CASSSTGTGYRRYF.

The V call is TRBV7-3, the J call TRBJ2-7; D is unclear. V lost 5 bases and J lost 7, with 15 bases in between. The CDR3 has 13 amino acids. Germline V lookup: CDR1 SGHTA, CDR2 FQGTGA. The CDR3 is CASSLGSFGEQYF. CDR3 DNA: TGTGCCAGCAGCCTAGGGTCCTTTGGTGAGCAGTACTTC.

CDR3 nucleotide sequence: TGTGCCAGCAGTGGCACTTTGGGGGGGCCCACGGATGAGCAGTTCTTC. Its protein product is CASSGTLGGPTDEQFF. The chain recombines TRBV6-4 with TRBJ2-1, with TRBD2 as a possible D gene (7 bases). Deletions cut 4 bases from V and 8 bases from J, with 21 bases between. Germline CDR1 and CDR2: MRHNA and SNTAGT. The CDR3 length is 16 residues.

The gene calls are TRBV4-1 and TRBJ2-2; perhaps TRBD1 as D (6 bases). Trimming stripped 2 bases from V and 3 bases from J, with 19 bases between. Germline CDR1 reads MGHRA; CDR2 reads YSYEKL. This CDR3 has 18 amino acids. The CDR3 DNA sequence: TGCGCCAGCAGCCAAATTTTCGGTGGGACAAGAGACACCGGGGAGCTGTTTTTT. It is translated as CASSQIFGGTRDTGELFF.

The rearrangement uses TRBV10-1 and TRBJ1-5, with D perhaps matching TRBD1 (5 bases). The germline CDR1 and CDR2 sequences are WNHNN and SYGVQD (reference sequence). The ends were cut back, 2 bases at V and 6 bases at J, with 14 bases in the middle. This CDR3 spans 15 amino acids. The CDR3 region is CASSEGHQIGQPQHF. The CDR3 DNA sequence: TGCGCCAGCAGTGAGGGACACCAAATAGGTCAGCCCCAGCATTTT.

About this clone: Other DNA variants within this sample encode the same CDR3. The genes are TRBV12-3 or TRBV12-4 and TRBJ1-1; D gene uncertain. This CDR3 is built from 13 residues. Trimming pared 0 bases from V and 0 bases from J, leaving 2 bases between. CDR3 nucleotides: TGTGCCAGCAGTTTAGCAGTGAACACTGAAGCTTTCTTT. This encodes CASSLAVNTEAFF.